The entry below describes one T cell receptor (beta chain). Antigen specificity is unknown. Stated time point: pre-treatment sample, taken before nivolumab and TIL therapy. Pleural nodules or supraclavicular lymph nodes made up most of the excised metastases sampled. Tumor harvest preceded PD-1/PD-L1 blockade, followed by nivolumab treatment. Adults with stage 4 NSCLC were enrolled in a phase I trial. The sample originates from a study of TIL therapy for anti-PD-1-resistant metastatic lung cancer. Overall study context: Median patient age was 54, ranging roughly 38-75 years. Regarding the study as a whole: Patients were highly selected, enriched for treatment-naive, never-smoker and oncogene-addicted cases.

The libraries were made with immunoSEQ v3. Data came from immunoSEQ multiplex PCR; TCRdb stores just in-frame clones and leaves some out. Of some 90,000 clones in the sample, 50% to 70% were seen once. This CDR3 is 15 amino acids long. The germline V and J ends were trimmed by 0 bases and 2 bases, with 11 bases remaining between them. CDR1 and CDR2 from the germline V gene are SGHKS and YYEKEE (reference sequence). The receptor was derived from a person between 25 and 80 years old with non-small cell lung cancer. This rearrangement joins TRBV5-5 to TRBJ1-2; D is uncertain. Sequenced material: tumor tissue, taken at baseline. CDR3 region: CASSLGTYTNYGYTF. The CDR3, as DNA: TGTGCCAGCAGCTTGGGGACTTATACAAACTATGGCTACACCTTC.